This entry lists 23 T cell receptor beta chains sequenced from one sample in a study of OX40 agonist ivuxolimab in advanced cancers. Library generation was performed with the immunoSEQ multiplex PCR assay. TCRdb took this table from immuneACCESS and kept in-frame rearrangements with V and J called. Such tables lack part of the clones; where checked against another copy, unresolved V genes explain under half of the gap, and the rest is unexplained. The sample table shows roughly 70,000 clones, and around 86% are seen once. 8% to 10% of the sample is in the top ten clones. Specimen: CD4+ or CD8+ T cells sorted from blood, collected in a trial of the OX40 agonist ivuxolimab. All receptors derive from an adult with an advanced solid tumor such as melanoma, head and neck, liver or kidney cancer.

This chain links TRBV19 with TRBJ1-3; 8 positions agree with TRBD1. Germline values: CDR1 LNHDA, CDR2 SQIVND (reference sequence). Germline trimming cut 7 bases from V and 0 bases from J; bases unmatched to any gene: 14. The CDR3 sequence is 18 residues long. The CDR3 DNA reads TGTGCCAGTAATCGGGACAGGAGGTTTATGGACTCTGGAAACACCATATATTTT. Amino acids: CASNRDRRFMDSGNTIYF. Full variable domain (rest looked up from reference TRBV19 and TRBJ1-3): DGGITQSPKYLFRKEGQNVTLSCEQNLNHDAMYWYRQDPGQGLRLIYYSQIVNDFQKGDIAEGYSVSREKKESFPLTVTSAQKNPTAFYLCASNRDRRFMDSGNTIYFGEGSWLTVV.

The V call is TRBV5-1, the J call TRBJ1-3; 9 bases agree with TRBD1. The J segment lost 7 bases and the V segment lost 0 bases, leaving 8 bases of the junction unmatched. The germline V gene has CDR1 SGHRS and CDR2 YFSETQ. There are 16 residues in the CDR3. The CDR3 spells CASSLEPTGGANTIYF. The CDR3 bases are TGCGCCAGCAGCTTGGAACCTACAGGGGGCGCGAACACCATATATTTT.

This clone has only a few counts. J is TRBJ1-1 and V is TRBV30; D might be TRBD1 (6 bases). CDR1 and CDR2 (germline): GTSNPN, SVGIG (reference sequence). This CDR3 is 14 amino acids long. V shed 3 bases and J shed 5 bases, with 16 bases lying between them. CDR3: CAWRRGLRGTEAFF. DNA for the CDR3: TGTGCCTGGAGAAGAGGTTTGAGGGGGACTGAAGCTTTCTTT.

V usage is TRBV6-5 and J usage is TRBJ1-6; 10 bases match TRBD1. Germline trimming cut 7 bases from V and 7 bases from J; bases unmatched to any gene: 4. Germline CDR1 and CDR2: MNHEY and SVGAGI. This CDR3 is 14 amino acids long. The CDR3 loop is CASKPGQGNSPLHF. In nucleotides, the CDR3 is TGTGCCAGCAAACCGGGACAGGGGAATTCACCCCTCCACTTT.

J is TRBJ1-2 and V is TRBV7-2; TRBD1 agrees at 8 bases. The germline V gene has CDR1 SGHTA and CDR2 FQGNSA. CDR3 length: 14 amino acids. Trimming at V came to 4 bases and at J to 4 bases, leaving 5 bases not matched to a gene. DNA of the CDR3: TGTGCCAGCAGCTCGAGACAGGGGAGCTATGGCTACACCTTC. This gives the protein CASSSRQGSYGYTF.

The chain uses TRBV6-5 and TRBJ2-5; 11 nucleotides match TRBD2. J gave up 7 bases and V 2 bases, and 6 bases lay outside the gene matches. This CDR3 region has 15 residues. Germline V gene sequence: CDR1 MNHEY, CDR2 SVGAGI. Here the CDR3 DNA reads TGTGCCAGCAGTTACCCTAGCGGGGGGCCCGGGACCCAGTACTTC. It is translated as CASSYPSGGPGTQYF.

The chain employs TRBV19 and TRBJ2-5, with D tentatively TRBD1 (5 bases). This CDR3 spans 14 amino acids. V was shortened by 2 bases and J by 2 bases, with 9 bases between the two germline ends. CDR1 and CDR2 from the germline V gene are LNHDA and SQIVND (reference sequence). DNA of the CDR3: TGTGCCAGTAGTATACAGGGCAATCAAGAGACCCAGTACTTC. Its translation: CASSIQGNQETQYF. The full variable domain, completed using reference TRBV19 and TRBJ2-5, is DGGITQSPKYLFRKEGQNVTLSCEQNLNHDAMYWYRQDPGQGLRLIYYSQIVNDFQKGDIAEGYSVSREKKESFPLTVTSAQKNPTAFYLCASSIQGNQETQYFGPGTRLLVL.

V usage is TRBV10-3 and J usage is TRBJ1-5; weak D call: TRBD1 (5 bases). The germline gives CDR1 ENHRY, CDR2 SYGVKD. The germline V and J ends were trimmed by 11 bases and 5 bases, with 16 bases remaining between them. The length of the CDR3 is 13 residues. Here the CDR3 reads CALRGREDQPQHF. CDR3 nucleotide sequence: TGTGCCCTTAGAGGCAGGGAGGATCAGCCCCAGCATTTT.

In its sample, this clone was seen once. V is TRBV7-9 and J is TRBJ2-7; either TRBD1 or TRBD2 may fit D (5 bases each). V was cut by 5 bases and J by 2 bases, with 13 bases left in between. CDR1 and CDR2 from the germline V gene are SEHNR and FQNEAQ (reference sequence). This CDR3 has 14 residues. The CDR3 nucleotides read TGTGCCAGCAGCCGGTCGGGACCTACCTACGAGCAGTACTTC. Residues: CASSRSGPTYEQYF.

The V gene is TRBV7-3, the J gene TRBJ2-2; possibly TRBD2 for D (6 bases). The CDR3 is made up of 15 amino acids. V lost 6 bases and J 7 bases, leaving 18 bases between the germline ends. In germline, CDR1 is SGHTA, CDR2 FQGTGA. This CDR3 is CASSLRFRGDGELFF. The CDR3 bases are TGTGCCAGCAGTCTTCGGTTCCGCGGGGACGGGGAGCTGTTTTTT.

The J gene is TRBJ1-5, the V gene TRBV7-2; D is unclear. Germline-derived CDR1 and CDR2 are SGHTA and FQGNSA. Trimming removed 7 bases from V and 9 bases from J, with 16 bases in between. The CDR3 consists of 13 residues. The CDR3 protein is CASILKIGRPQHF. The CDR3 DNA reads TGTGCCAGCATCCTAAAGATCGGTAGGCCCCAGCATTTT.

The chain carries TRBV9 and TRBJ1-2; D is uncertain. Germline CDR1 and CDR2: SGDLS and YYNGEE. This CDR3 comprises 15 residues. V was trimmed by 3 bases and J by 7 bases, leaving 19 bases between them. The CDR3 spells CASSAPLEGIGGYTF. The CDR3, as DNA: TGTGCCAGCAGCGCCCCGCTAGAAGGGATAGGTGGCTACACCTTC.

The rearrangement uses TRBV14 and TRBJ1-2; D call uncertain. Germline loops: CDR1 SGHDN, CDR2 FVKESK. The CDR3 contains 14 residues. Trimming left V 1 base short and J 3 bases short, with 9 bases between. CDR3 sequence (DNA): TGTGCCAGCAGCCAAGGGCAGGACTACTATGGCTACACCTTC. Protein: CASSQGQDYYGYTF.

The chain joins TRBV30 to TRBJ1-2; perhaps TRBD1 as D (6 bases). The ends were cut back, 1 base at V and 4 bases at J, with 28 bases in the middle. The germline V gene encodes CDR1 GTSNPN and CDR2 SVGIG (reference sequence). CDR3 length: 19 residues. The CDR3 sequence is CAWSAVRGAGPKHLYGYTF. DNA for the CDR3: TGTGCCTGGAGTGCCGTACGGGGGGCAGGGCCTAAACACCTCTATGGCTACACCTTC.

The gene calls are TRBV5-6 and TRBJ1-1; D gene uncertain. Deletions cut 2 bases from V and 1 base from J, with 21 bases between. This CDR3 comprises 18 residues. Germline V CDR1 and CDR2: SGHDT, YYEEEE. The CDR3 sequence is CASSFRQSTGRQNTEAFF. The CDR3 DNA reads TGTGCCAGCAGCTTTCGCCAGAGCACTGGACGGCAGAACACTGAAGCTTTCTTT.

The chain recombines TRBV5-1 with TRBJ2-2; 10 positions match TRBD1. The ends lost 5 bases at V and 6 bases at J; junction bases unmatched: 7. Germline-derived CDR1 and CDR2 are SGHRS and YFSETQ. CDR3 length: 15 residues. CDR3 sequence reads: CASSRDRGYSGELFF. In DNA, the CDR3 is TGCGCCAGCAGTCGGGACAGGGGTTACTCCGGGGAGCTGTTTTTT. Based on the CDR3 plus reference TRBV5-1 and TRBJ2-2, the full variable domain is KAGVTQTPRYLIKTRGQQVTLSCSPISGHRSVSWYQQTPGQGLQFLFEYFSETQRNKGNFPGRFSGRQFSNSRSEMNVSTLELGDSALYLCASSRDRGYSGELFFGEGSRLTVL.

The chain employs TRBV5-8 and TRBJ2-5, with TRBD1 as a possible D gene (5 bases). The CDR3 consists of 14 residues. V dropped 6 bases and J dropped 1 base, with 13 bases sitting between them. The germline V gene encodes CDR1 SGHTS and CDR2 YDEGEE. The CDR3 protein is CASIPRTRQETQYF. CDR3 nucleotides: TGTGCCAGCATCCCTCGGACACGCCAAGAGACCCAGTACTTC. Drawing the rest from reference TRBV5-8 and TRBJ2-5, the complete variable domain is EAGVTQSPTHLIKTRGQQATLRCSPISGHTSVYWYQQALGLGLQFLLWYDEGEERNRGNFPPRFSGRQFPNYSSELNVNALELEDSALYLCASIPRTRQETQYFGPGTRLLVL.

Here the CDR3 DNA reads TGCGCCAGCAGCCAAGGACCAAACACAGATACGCAGTATTTT. This codes for CASSQGPNTDTQYF. The chain employs TRBV4-1 and TRBJ2-3; D gene uncertain. CDR3 length: 14 residues. The V gene lost 1 base and the J gene lost 2 bases, with 7 bases spanning the gap. CDR1 is MGHRA and CDR2 is YSYEKL in the germline V gene.

CDR3 DNA: TGTGCCAGCAGCTTAGATCATACGGATGAGCAGTTCTTC. This codes for CASSLDHTDEQFF. This chain connects TRBV11-3 to TRBJ2-1; D gene ambiguous. The CDR3 runs to 13 residues. CDR1 SGHNT and CDR2 YENEEA come from the germline V gene. Trimming stripped 0 bases from V and 8 bases from J, with 8 bases between.

The V and J genes are TRBV10-3 and TRBJ2-1; 9 positions agree with TRBD2. The trim removed 0 bases at V and 6 bases at J, leaving 6 bases unmatched. The V gene's germline CDR1 is ENHRY and CDR2 SYGVKD. The CDR3 is made up of 16 amino acids. CDR3 residues: CAISESQRGASNEQFF. The CDR3 bases are TGTGCCATCAGTGAGTCACAGCGGGGGGCCTCCAATGAGCAGTTCTTC.

The chain has TRBV6-5 and TRBJ2-7; D is tentatively TRBD1 or TRBD2 (6 bases each). Trimming took off 6 bases at V and 4 bases at J, with 13 bases between the two ends. The CDR3 covers 13 residues. The germline CDR1 and CDR2 sequences are MNHEY and SVGAGI. CDR3 loop: CASRRDTIYEQYF. The CDR3 DNA reads as TGTGCCAGCAGGCGGGACACAATATACGAGCAGTACTTC.

The rearrangement joins TRBV7-8 to TRBJ1-4; D ambiguous. The CDR3 sequence is 14 residues long. Trimming cost V 1 base and J 5 bases, with 8 bases left between them. CDR1 is SGHVS, CDR2 FQNEAQ, per germline. CDR3 residues: CASSLEPYNEKLFF. The CDR3 DNA reads TGTGCCAGCAGCTTAGAGCCCTACAATGAAAAACTGTTTTTT.

This clone was detected a few times. The genes are TRBV28 and TRBJ2-4; a possible D gene is TRBD2 (6 bases). V was shortened by 1 base and J by 6 bases, with 10 bases between the two germline ends. The CDR3 length is 14 residues. Germline assignment: CDR1 MDHEN and CDR2 SYDVKM. The CDR3 DNA reads TGTGCCAGCAGTTTATCCCTCGGGAGAAACATTCAGTACTTC. Protein sequence: CASSLSLGRNIQYF.